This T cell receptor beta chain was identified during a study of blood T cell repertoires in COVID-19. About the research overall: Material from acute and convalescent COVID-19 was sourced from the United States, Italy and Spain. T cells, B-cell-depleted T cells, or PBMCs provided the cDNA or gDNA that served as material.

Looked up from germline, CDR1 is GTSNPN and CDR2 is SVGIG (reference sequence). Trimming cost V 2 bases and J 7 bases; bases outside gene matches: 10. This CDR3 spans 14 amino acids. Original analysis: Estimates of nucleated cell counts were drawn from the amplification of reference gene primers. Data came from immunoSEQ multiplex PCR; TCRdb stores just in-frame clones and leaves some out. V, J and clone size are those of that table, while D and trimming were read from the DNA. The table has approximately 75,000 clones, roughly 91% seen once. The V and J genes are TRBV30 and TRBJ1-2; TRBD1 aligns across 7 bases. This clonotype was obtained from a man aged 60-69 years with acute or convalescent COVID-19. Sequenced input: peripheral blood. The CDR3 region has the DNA TGTGCCTGGAGTCAAAGTCAGCAGGGGGGTGGCTACACCTTC. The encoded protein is CAWSQSQQGGGYTF.